What follows is one TCR beta chain and its context. This entry is derived from a study of blood T cell repertoires in COVID-19. Germline-derived CDR1 and CDR2 are LGHDT and YNNKEL (reference sequence). The V gene end was trimmed by 2 bases and the J gene end by 4 bases; junction bases not matched to a gene: 8. The CDR3 loop spans 18 amino acids. TCRdb's copy holds only in-frame clones and misses some; the assay was immunoSEQ multiplex PCR. Seen here are approximately 270,000 clones, approximately 85% observed once, and the top ten hold under 2.5%. The sequencing sample was made of PBMCs or T cells enriched from blood (not recorded which). The TCR originated in a woman in her 50s who had recovered from COVID-19. The chain employs TRBV3-1 (or the pseudogene TRBV3-2) and TRBJ2-1, with TRBD2 identical over 13 bases. The CDR3 DNA sequence: TGTGCCAGCAGCCAAATAGGACTAGCGGGGGAACTATACAATGAGCAGTTCTTC. Amino acids: CASSQIGLAGELYNEQFF.